This T cell receptor beta chain was identified in a study of blood T cell repertoires in COVID-19. Assay used: immunoSEQ multiplex PCR; TCRdb lists only in-frame clones, some missing. The sample yields a few hundred thousand clones, around 84% seen once. The CDR3 consists of 16 residues. The junction had 8 bases not matched to a gene; V was cut back by 4 bases and J by 2 bases. Germline lookup yields CDR1 MNHNY and CDR2 SVGAGI (reference sequence). For recovered donors of Cohort 3, there were two negative PCRs, clearance, or symptom resolution. The clonotype originates from a woman in her 40s who had recovered from COVID-19. V and J are TRBV6-6 and TRBJ2-3; 8 nucleotides line up with TRBD2. The specimen sequenced was PBMCs or T cells enriched from blood (not recorded which). The CDR3 DNA is TGTGCCAGCAGTTTACCCGGGGGGGCCTCCACAGATACGCAGTATTTT. It is translated as CASSLPGGASTDTQYF.